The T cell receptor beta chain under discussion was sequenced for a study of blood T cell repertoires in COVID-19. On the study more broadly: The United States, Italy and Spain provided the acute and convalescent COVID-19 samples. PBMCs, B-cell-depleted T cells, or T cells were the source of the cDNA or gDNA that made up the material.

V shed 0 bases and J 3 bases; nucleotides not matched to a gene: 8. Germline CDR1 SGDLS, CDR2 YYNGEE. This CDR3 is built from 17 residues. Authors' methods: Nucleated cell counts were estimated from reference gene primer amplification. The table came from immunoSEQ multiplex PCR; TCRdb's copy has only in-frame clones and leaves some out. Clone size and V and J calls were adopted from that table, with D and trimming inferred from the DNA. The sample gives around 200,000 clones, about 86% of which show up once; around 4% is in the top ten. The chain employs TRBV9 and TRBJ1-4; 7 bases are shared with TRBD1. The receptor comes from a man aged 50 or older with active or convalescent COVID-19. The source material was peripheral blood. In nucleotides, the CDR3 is TGTGCCAGCAGCGTAGGTGTAGGGGGCCTTGCTAATGAAAAACTGTTTTTT. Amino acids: CASSVGVGGLANEKLFF.